The sample holds many counts of the clone carrying this T cell receptor beta chain. Its target is unknown. The data derive from a study of regulatory T cells in long-lasting Graves disease. Study-wide findings and caveats: When disease was persistent, TRBV28, TRBJ1-2 and TRBJ2-5 were the favored segments.

The CDR3 contains 16 residues. Trimming cost V 9 bases and J 1 base; bases outside gene matches: 10. Time point reported: newly diagnosed GD, antithyroid drugs for less than 3 months. RNA isolated from PBMCs was used to make the TCR library. Researchers made TCR beta libraries by using iRepertoire HTBI primers and running Arm-PCR on CDR3 regions. TCRdb used MiXCR to reprocess the multiplex PCR reads, holding one entry per CDR3 protein. The table records some 450,000 distinct CDR3 sequences, 16% of them present only once. The sample also formed part of further work on T cells in Graves' hyperthyroidism and ophthalmopathy. That study reports: Thyroid ultrasound, orbital computed tomography, clinical symptoms, and serum thyroxine and TRAb underpinned diagnoses. Stable hyperthyroidism was told apart from ophthalmopathy by a model built on 13 V-J features.

This chain joins TRBV12-3 or TRBV12-4 and TRBJ2-1; the match to TRBD2 covers 9 bases. This receptor was taken from a woman under 40 with Graves disease. Sequences were derived from peripheral blood mononuclear cells (PBMCs), sampled at new diagnosis, from a patient treated with antithyroid drugs. The CDR3 nucleotides are TGTGCCAGTTGGGTTAGCGGGAGCCTTTCCTACAATGAGCAGTTCTTC. This codes for CASWVSGSLSYNEQFF.